This T cell receptor (beta chain) was captured by sequencing in a study of T cell repertoires in aging, cancer and after chemotherapy. Study-level information: Donors were grouped into six age bands spanning 30 or younger through 70 or older. Patients with glioblastoma brain tumors were sampled before and after temozolomide-based therapy.

Regarding this clonotype: Its antigen remains unknown.

Rearranged V-D-J TRB sequences were amplified with a mixed TRB-A/B primer pool. TCRdb fed the multiplex PCR reads into MiXCR, producing one record per CDR3 protein. The repertoire has about 1,000 distinct CDR3 sequences, about 29% of them found once; the top ten carry roughly 15%. Regarding the study as a whole: In healthy donors, age-related TCR diversity loss mainly reflected lost richness.

Peripheral blood genomic DNA, not sorted cells or RNA, was the template. This CDR3 is built from 18 residues. Germline V CDR1 and CDR2: MGHRA, YSYEKL. With 3 bases removed from V and 5 bases from J, the gap between germline ends came to 26 bases. The sequence was collected from a human donor with a solid tumor. This chain connects TRBV4-1 to TRBJ2-7; a possible D gene is TRBD1 (6 bases). The sequenced material came from blood. The CDR3 spells CASSHNKPYLGRGHEQYF. In DNA form, the CDR3 reads TGCGCCAGCAGCCACAACAAACCCTACCTGGGCAGGGGCCACGAGCAGTACTTC.